The clone carrying this TCR beta chain was recorded at least ten times. Its antigen remains unidentified. The data belong to a study of T-cell memory formation after mild COVID-19. Study-level information: TCR clusters showed largely donor specificity. Study-wide results and caveats: Memory sampled before infection contained some responding clones, suggesting cross-reactive memory joined. Largely, contracting CD4+ clones fell within CM and EM, and contracting CD8+ clones within EMRA.

The CDR3 totals 14 residues. J was trimmed by 7 bases and V by 5 bases; bases with no gene match: 8. It was 5'RACE with constant-segment primers that produced the TCR alpha and TCR beta cDNA libraries, which carried sample barcodes and UMIs. TCRdb re-called the 5' RACE reads through MiXCR, storing one row per CDR3 protein. The table shows about 610,000 distinct CDR3 sequences, with around a sixth occurring only once. This TCR was recovered from an adult woman who had mild COVID-19 (a few samples of this study predate the infection). Cell type and time point are not known. The chain couples TRBV12-3 or TRBV12-4 to TRBJ2-1, with 7 bases aligning to TRBD2. Sequencing used PBMCs or a T cell subset sorted from them (not recorded which). Here the CDR3 DNA reads TGTGCCAGCAGTCCGGGGGGAGGCGTAAATGAGCAGTTCTTC. Translation: CASSPGGGVNEQFF.